This T cell receptor beta chain was documented in a study of blood T cell repertoires in COVID-19. Study details: COVID-19 samples from acute and convalescent phases originated in the United States, Italy and Spain. PBMCs, B-cell-depleted T cells, or T cells provided the cDNA or gDNA that made up the material.

Per germline, CDR1 LNHDA and CDR2 SQIVND (reference sequence). V was pared by 6 bases and J by 3 bases, with 5 bases of the junction left unmatched. The CDR3 totals 15 residues. In the authors' methods: For nucleated cells, counts were estimated from reference gene primer amplification. The data were produced by immunoSEQ multiplex PCR, yet TCRdb's version contains in-frame clones alone and is incomplete. V, J and clone size are taken as reported in that table, and D and trimming were inferred from the DNA itself. The sample lists some 97,000 clones; roughly 88% were seen once. The sample comprised peripheral blood. V usage is TRBV19 and J usage is TRBJ2-2, with 9 bases lining up with TRBD1. This TCR was sampled from a human donor in a cohort sampled during active COVID-19. This CDR3 reads CASRPRTGDTGELFF. In DNA, the CDR3 is TGTGCCAGTAGACCGAGGACAGGGGACACCGGGGAGCTGTTTTTT.